This is a list of T cell receptor beta chains from one sample in a study of graft-versus-host responses after intestinal transplantation. Sequencing used immunoSEQ multiplex PCR; TCRdb keeps in-frame clones, though not all of them. The table includes 140,000 or so clones, 80% to 95% detected once. No antigen is known for these receptors. The sample was unstimulated CD4+ T cells sorted from spleen or lymph node cells, taken before intestinal transplant. Receptors originate from a human donor who received an intestinal transplant. The CDR3 runs from the conserved cysteine through the conserved F or W. The D gene is left open where the match is weak. Rows give clone size only sometimes, using once, few, many, or a class for an expanded clone.

J gene	D gene	clone size	V gene	CDR3 DNA	CDR3 protein
TRBJ1-1	-	-	TRBV29-1	TGCAGCGGACAGGATGGGAACACTGAAGCTTTCTTT	CSGQDGNTEAFF
TRBJ2-1	-	-	TRBV19	TGTGCCAGTAGTACCCCGGGGTCGAAGCAGTTCTTC	CASSTPGSKQFF
TRBJ1-6	-	-	TRBV5-1	TGCGCCAGCAGCTTGGAGAAGGCCTCCTATAATTCACCCCTCCACTTT	CASSLEKASYNSPLHF
TRBJ1-1	-	-	TRBV27	TGTGCCAGCAAAAGAGTTAAGAACACTGAAGCTTTCTTT	CASKRVKNTEAFF
TRBJ2-2	-	few	TRBV7-3	TGTGCCAGCAGCTTCTCTACTGGGAGCGGGAACACCGGGGAGCTGTTTTTT	CASSFSTGSGNTGELFF
TRBJ1-1	-	-	TRBV27	TGTGCCAGCAGTTCCCACAGGAATTGGGACACTGAAGCTTTCTTT	CASSSHRNWDTEAFF
TRBJ1-3	TRBD1	-	TRBV4-1	TGCGCCAGCAGCCAAGATGCGGGACAGGGCTCCTACGCTGGAAACACCATATATTTT	CASSQDAGQGSYAGNTIYF
TRBJ2-7	TRBD2	-	TRBV11-2	TGTGCCAGCAGCACCACTAGCGGGAACTATTTAAGCGAGCAGTACTTC	CASSTTSGNYLSEQYF
TRBJ1-4	TRBD1	-	TRBV5-4	TGTGCCAGCAGCCGGACAGGGGGCTACGAAAAACTGTTTTTT	CASSRTGGYEKLFF
TRBJ2-7	-	-	TRBV15	TGTGCCACCAGCAGAGATCCAACGGGTAGGAGCTCCTACGAGCAGTACTTC	CATSRDPTGRSSYEQYF
TRBJ2-7	-	few	TRBV6-6	TGTGCCAGCAGCCCGACACCTTCCTACGAGCAGTACTTC	CASSPTPSYEQYF
TRBJ1-1	-	-	TRBV7-8	TGTGCCAGCAGCCAGGACAGGAACACTGAAGCTTTCTTT	CASSQDRNTEAFF
TRBJ2-3	TRBD2	-	TRBV28	TGTGCCGGTTCTAGCGGGAGGGATACGCAGTATTTT	CAGSSGRDTQYF
TRBJ2-1	TRBD2	-	TRBV27	TGTGCCAGCACTTGGGGGACTAGCGGCCATGAGCAGTTCTTC	CASTWGTSGHEQFF
TRBJ1-1	-	-	TRBV28	TGTGCCAGCAGCCTCCTCTCCGGGGCTGAAGCTTTCTTT	CASSLLSGAEAFF
TRBJ2-5	TRBD1	-	TRBV6-6	TGTGCCAGCAGTTACGCGGGGACAGGGCGAGAGACCCAGTACTTC	CASSYAGTGRETQYF
TRBJ1-5	TRBD1	once	TRBV18	TGTGCCAGCTCACCGGACAGGGGAGCAGGGGGTAATCAGCCCCAGCATTTT	CASSPDRGAGGNQPQHF
TRBJ2-7	TRBD2	-	TRBV28	TGTGCCAGCAGCGGTTCCCAAACCGGGACTAGCGGGAGTATAACCTACGAGCAGTACTTC	CASSGSQTGTSGSITYEQYF
TRBJ2-4	TRBD1	-	TRBV28	TGTGCCAGCAGTTTATCGGGACAGAGAAACATTCAGTACTTC	CASSLSGQRNIQYF
TRBJ2-3	TRBD1	once	TRBV19	TGTGCCAGTAGTGAGGGACAGATACGCGATACGCAGTATTTT	CASSEGQIRDTQYF
TRBJ1-2	-	-	TRBV7-3	TGTGCCAGCAGCGTGGGACCTTCGGGGAATGGCTACACCTTC	CASSVGPSGNGYTF
TRBJ2-5	-	-	TRBV19	TGTGCCAGTAGGGACAAAGGACAGTTCCAAGAGACCCAGTACTTC	CASRDKGQFQETQYF
TRBJ1-5	-	-	TRBV19	TGTGCCAGTAGTATAGATCGAAGAGGGCAAGAGCATTTT	CASSIDRRGQEHF